A selection of T cell receptor beta chains follows, all from one sample in a study of blood T cell repertoires in COVID-19. The method was immunoSEQ multiplex PCR; TCRdb's version includes in-frame clones alone and lacks a portion of them. The top ten hold about 9.4% of the sample, which has about 260,000 clones, over 75% seen once. Sequenced sample: peripheral blood. The receptor set was obtained from a woman in her seventies with COVID-19, enrolled during active disease. Both conserved end residues are part of each CDR3. D genes are given only for firm matches. Clone sizes are given selectively: once, few, many, or a class where the clone is expanded.

CDR3 DNA,CDR3 protein,CDR3 length,J gene,clone size,D gene,V gene
TGTGCCAGCAGCCAAGAGAGTAGCGGGGAGCAGTTCTTC,CASSQESSGEQFF,13,TRBJ2-1,-,TRBD2,TRBV3-1/TRBV3-2
TGCAGTGCTAGTATTGTTAAGGGGTGGGGATCGAGTAACAATGAGCAGTTCTTC,CSASIVKGWGSSNNEQFF,18,TRBJ2-1,-,-,TRBV20-1
TGTGCCAGCAGCCGCCGGACTAGCTCGAGTTCCTACGAGCAGTACTTC,CASSRRTSSSSYEQYF,16,TRBJ2-7,-,TRBD2,TRBV7-2
TGTGCCACCTTCATGGACAGGAACACTGAAGCTTTCTTT,CATFMDRNTEAFF,13,TRBJ1-1,-,-,TRBV6-5
TGCAGCGTTGCCGGGACAGGGGGACTCCCCCAGCATTTT,CSVAGTGGLPQHF,13,TRBJ1-5,few,TRBD1,TRBV29-1
TGCGCCAGCAGTCAATGGGAGATCTATGGCTACACCTTC,CASSQWEIYGYTF,13,TRBJ1-2,-,-,TRBV23-1
TGTGCCAGCTCACAGAGCGGGAGCTCCTACGAGCAGTACTTC,CASSQSGSSYEQYF,14,TRBJ2-7,-,TRBD2,TRBV18
TGCAGTGGTAGTGGTTTCGGCGGGGGGCTCGAGCAGTACTTC,CSGSGFGGGLEQYF,14,TRBJ2-7,-,TRBD2,TRBV20-1
TGTGCCAGCAGCTTAGTTAGCGACGGTGAGCAGTTCTTC,CASSLVSDGEQFF,13,TRBJ2-1,-,-,TRBV11-3
TGTGCCAGCAGCTGGCCAGAGGGGGATGCTTTCTTT,CASSWPEGDAFF,12,TRBJ1-1,-,-,TRBV11-2